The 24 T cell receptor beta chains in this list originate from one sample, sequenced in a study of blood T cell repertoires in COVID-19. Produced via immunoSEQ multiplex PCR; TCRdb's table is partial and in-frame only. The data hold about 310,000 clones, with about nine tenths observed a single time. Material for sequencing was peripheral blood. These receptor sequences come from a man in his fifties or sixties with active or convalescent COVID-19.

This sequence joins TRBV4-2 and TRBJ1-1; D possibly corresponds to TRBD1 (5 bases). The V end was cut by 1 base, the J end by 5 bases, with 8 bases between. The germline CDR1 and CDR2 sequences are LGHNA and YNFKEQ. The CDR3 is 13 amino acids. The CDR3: CASSQAGHTEAFF. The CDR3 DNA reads TGTGCCAGCAGCCAAGCAGGGCATACTGAAGCTTTCTTT.

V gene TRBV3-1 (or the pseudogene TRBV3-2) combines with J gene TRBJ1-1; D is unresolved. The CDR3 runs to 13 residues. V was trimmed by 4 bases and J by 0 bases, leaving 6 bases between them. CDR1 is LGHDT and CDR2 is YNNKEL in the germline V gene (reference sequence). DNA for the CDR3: TGTGCCAGCAGCCCTCGTGTGAACACTGAAGCTTTCTTT. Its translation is CASSPRVNTEAFF.

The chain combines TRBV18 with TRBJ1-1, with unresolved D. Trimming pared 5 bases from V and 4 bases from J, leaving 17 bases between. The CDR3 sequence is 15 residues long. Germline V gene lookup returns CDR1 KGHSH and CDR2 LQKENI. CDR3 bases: TGTGCCAGCTCATTCGGACGGGGAATCGGCACTGAAGCTTTCTTT. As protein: CASSFGRGIGTEAFF.

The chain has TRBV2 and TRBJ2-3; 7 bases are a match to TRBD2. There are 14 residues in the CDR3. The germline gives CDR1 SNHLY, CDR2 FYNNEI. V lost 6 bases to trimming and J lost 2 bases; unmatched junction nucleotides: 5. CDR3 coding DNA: TGTGCCAGCAGCCGGGACTATACCACAGATACGCAGTATTTT. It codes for CASSRDYTTDTQYF.

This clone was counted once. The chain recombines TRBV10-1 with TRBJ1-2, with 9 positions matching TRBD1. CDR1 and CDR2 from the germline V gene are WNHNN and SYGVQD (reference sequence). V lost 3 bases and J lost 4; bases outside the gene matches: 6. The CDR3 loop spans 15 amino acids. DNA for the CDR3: TGCGCCAGCAGTGACACAGGGGGCAAGCGCTATGGCTACACCTTC. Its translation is CASSDTGGKRYGYTF.

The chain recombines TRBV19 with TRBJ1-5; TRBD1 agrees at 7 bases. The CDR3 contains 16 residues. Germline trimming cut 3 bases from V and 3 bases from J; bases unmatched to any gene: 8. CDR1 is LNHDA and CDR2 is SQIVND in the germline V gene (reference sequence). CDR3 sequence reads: CASSIRLTGYNQPQHF. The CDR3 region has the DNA TGTGCCAGTAGTATTCGTTTGACAGGGTACAATCAGCCCCAGCATTTT. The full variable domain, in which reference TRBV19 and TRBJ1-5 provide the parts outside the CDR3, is DGGITQSPKYLFRKEGQNVTLSCEQNLNHDAMYWYRQDPGQGLRLIYYSQIVNDFQKGDIAEGYSVSREKKESFPLTVTSAQKNPTAFYLCASSIRLTGYNQPQHFGDGTRLSIL.

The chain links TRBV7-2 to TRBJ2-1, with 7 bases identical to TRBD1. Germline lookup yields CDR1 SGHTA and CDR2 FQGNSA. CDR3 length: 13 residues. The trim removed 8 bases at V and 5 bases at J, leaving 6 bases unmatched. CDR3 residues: CASGTAKNNEQFF. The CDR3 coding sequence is TGTGCCAGCGGGACAGCGAAGAACAATGAGCAGTTCTTC.

CDR3 residues: CASSQGTSGNLNIQYF. CDR3 sequence (DNA): TGCGCCAGCAGCCAAGGGACTAGCGGGAATTTAAACATTCAGTACTTC. The chain recombines TRBV4-1 with TRBJ2-4; 12 bases agree with TRBD2. The germline V gene encodes CDR1 MGHRA and CDR2 YSYEKL. CDR3 length: 16 amino acids. J was trimmed by 6 bases and V by 1 base; bases with no gene match: 4.

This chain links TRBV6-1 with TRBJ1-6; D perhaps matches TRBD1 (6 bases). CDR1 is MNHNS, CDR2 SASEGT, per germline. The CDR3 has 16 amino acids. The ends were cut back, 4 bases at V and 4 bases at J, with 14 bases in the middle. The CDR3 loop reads CASSGHPGQYNSPLHF. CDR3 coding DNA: TGTGCCAGCAGTGGTCACCCCGGACAGTATAATTCACCCCTCCACTTT.

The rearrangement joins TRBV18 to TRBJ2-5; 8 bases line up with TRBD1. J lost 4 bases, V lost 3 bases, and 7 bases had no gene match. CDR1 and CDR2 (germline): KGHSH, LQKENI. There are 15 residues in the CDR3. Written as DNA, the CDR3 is TGTGCCAGCTCACCGTCGGTGACAGGGGCAGAGACCCAGTACTTC. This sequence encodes CASSPSVTGAETQYF.

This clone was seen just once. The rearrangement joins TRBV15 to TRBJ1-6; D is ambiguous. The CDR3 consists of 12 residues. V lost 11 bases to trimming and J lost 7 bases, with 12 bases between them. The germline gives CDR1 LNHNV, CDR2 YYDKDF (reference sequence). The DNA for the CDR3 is TGTGCCGTTGCCGGGGTCAATTCACCCCTCCACTTT. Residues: CAVAGVNSPLHF.

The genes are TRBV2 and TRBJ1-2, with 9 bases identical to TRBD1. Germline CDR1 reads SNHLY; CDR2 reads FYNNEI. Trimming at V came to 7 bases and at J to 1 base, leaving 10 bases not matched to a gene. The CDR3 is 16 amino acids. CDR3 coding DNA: TGTGCCAGCACCGGAGGGGGGACAGGGTTTAACTATGGCTACACCTTC. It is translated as CASTGGGTGFNYGYTF.

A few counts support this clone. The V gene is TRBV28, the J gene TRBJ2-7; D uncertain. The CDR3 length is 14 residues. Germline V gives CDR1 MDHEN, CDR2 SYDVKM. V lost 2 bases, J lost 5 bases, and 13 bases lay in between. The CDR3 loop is CASSLPGRFDEQYF. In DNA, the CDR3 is TGTGCCAGCAGTTTACCTGGCCGTTTTGACGAGCAGTACTTC. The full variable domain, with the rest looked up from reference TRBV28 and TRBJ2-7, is DVKVTQSSRYLVKRTGEKVFLECVQDMDHENMFWYRQDPGLGLRLIYFSYDVKMKEKGDIPEGYSVSREKKERFSLILESASTNQTSMYLCASSLPGRFDEQYFGPGTRLTVT.

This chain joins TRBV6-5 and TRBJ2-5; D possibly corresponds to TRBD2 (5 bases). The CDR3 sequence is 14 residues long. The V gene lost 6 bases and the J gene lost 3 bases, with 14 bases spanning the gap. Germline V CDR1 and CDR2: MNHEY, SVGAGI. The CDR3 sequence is CASSPGNLKETQYF. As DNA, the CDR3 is TGTGCCAGCAGCCCCGGGAATTTGAAAGAGACCCAGTACTTC.

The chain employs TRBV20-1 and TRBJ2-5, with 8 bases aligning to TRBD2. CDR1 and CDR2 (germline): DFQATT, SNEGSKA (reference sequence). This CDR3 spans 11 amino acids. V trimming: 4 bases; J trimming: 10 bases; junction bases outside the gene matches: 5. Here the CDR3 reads CSATSGGFQYF. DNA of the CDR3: TGCAGTGCTACCAGCGGGGGATTCCAGTACTTC.

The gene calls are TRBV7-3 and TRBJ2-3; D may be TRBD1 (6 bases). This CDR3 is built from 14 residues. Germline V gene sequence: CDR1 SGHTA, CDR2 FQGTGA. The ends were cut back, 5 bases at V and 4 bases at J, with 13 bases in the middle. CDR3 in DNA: TGTGCCAGCAGCACACAGGGTCCCGCAGATACGCAGTATTTT. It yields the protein CASSTQGPADTQYF.

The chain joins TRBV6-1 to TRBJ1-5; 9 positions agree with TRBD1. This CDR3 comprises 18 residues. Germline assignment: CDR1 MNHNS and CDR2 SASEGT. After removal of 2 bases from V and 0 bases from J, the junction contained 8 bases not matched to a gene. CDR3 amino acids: CASSERGTGRYSNQPQHF. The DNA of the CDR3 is TGTGCCAGCAGTGAACGGGGGACAGGGCGATATAGCAATCAGCCCCAGCATTTT.

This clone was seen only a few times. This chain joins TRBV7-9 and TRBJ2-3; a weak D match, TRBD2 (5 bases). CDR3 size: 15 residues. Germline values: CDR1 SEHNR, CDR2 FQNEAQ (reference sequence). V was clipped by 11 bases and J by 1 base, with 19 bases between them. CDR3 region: CAGSPGVRGTDTQYF. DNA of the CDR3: TGTGCCGGCTCGCCCGGGGTCCGGGGCACAGATACGCAGTATTTT.

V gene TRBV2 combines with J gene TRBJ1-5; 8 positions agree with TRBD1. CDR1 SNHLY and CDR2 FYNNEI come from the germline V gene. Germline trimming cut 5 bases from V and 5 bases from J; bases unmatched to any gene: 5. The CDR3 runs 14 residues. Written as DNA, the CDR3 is TGTGCCAGCAGTCCGGACAGGGAAGATCAGCCCCAGCATTTT. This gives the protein CASSPDREDQPQHF.

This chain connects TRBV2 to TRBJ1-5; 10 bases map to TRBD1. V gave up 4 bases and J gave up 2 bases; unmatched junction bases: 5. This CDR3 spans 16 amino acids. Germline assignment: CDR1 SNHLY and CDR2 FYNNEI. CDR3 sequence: CASSVGQGIGNQPQHF. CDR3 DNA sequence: TGTGCCAGCAGTGTGGGACAGGGGATCGGCAATCAGCCCCAGCATTTT.

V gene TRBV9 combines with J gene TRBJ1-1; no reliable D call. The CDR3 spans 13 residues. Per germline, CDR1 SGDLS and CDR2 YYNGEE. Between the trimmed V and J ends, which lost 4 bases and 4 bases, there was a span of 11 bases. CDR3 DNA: TGTGCCAGCAGCCCCTACTCTAGCACTGAAGCTTTCTTT. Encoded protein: CASSPYSSTEAFF.

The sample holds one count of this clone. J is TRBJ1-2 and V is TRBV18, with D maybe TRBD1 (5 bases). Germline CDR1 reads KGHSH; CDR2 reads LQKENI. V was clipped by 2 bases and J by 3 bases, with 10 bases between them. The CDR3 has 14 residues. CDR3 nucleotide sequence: TGTGCCAGCTCACCAGTTGCGGGGGACTATGGCTACACCTTC. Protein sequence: CASSPVAGDYGYTF.

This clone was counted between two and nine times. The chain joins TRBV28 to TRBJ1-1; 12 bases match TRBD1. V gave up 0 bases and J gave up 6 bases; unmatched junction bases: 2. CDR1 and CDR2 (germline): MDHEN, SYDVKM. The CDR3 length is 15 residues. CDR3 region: CASSLWGQGASEAFF. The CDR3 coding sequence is TGTGCCAGCAGTTTATGGGGACAGGGGGCTTCTGAAGCTTTCTTT.

The CDR3 bases are TGTGCCAGCAGCTCACAGGGGACGGAGCCCCAGCATTTT. It translates to CASSSQGTEPQHF. J is TRBJ1-5 and V is TRBV5-4; 7 bases map to TRBD1. This CDR3 comprises 13 residues. Germline CDR1 and CDR2: SGHNT and YYREEE (reference sequence). Losses at the gene ends were 3 bases for V and 8 bases for J; bases not matched to a gene: 5.